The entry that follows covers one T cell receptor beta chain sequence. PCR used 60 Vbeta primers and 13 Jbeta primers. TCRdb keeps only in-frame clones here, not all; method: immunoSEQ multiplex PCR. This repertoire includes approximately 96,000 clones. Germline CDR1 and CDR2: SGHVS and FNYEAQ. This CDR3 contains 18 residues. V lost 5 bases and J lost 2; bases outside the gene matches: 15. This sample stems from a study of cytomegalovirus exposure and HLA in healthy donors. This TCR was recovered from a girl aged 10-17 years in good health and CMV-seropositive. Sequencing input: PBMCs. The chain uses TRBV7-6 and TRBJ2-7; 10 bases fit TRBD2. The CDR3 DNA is TGTGCCAGCAGCCACGGGCTAGCGGGGGACTTAAGCGCCTACGAGCAGTACTTC. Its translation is CASSHGLAGDLSAYEQYF. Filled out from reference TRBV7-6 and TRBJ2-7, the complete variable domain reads GAGVSQSPRYKVTKRGQDVALRCDPISGHVSLYWYRQALGQGPEFLTYFNYEAQQDKSGLPNDRFSAERPEGSISTLTIQRTEQRDSAMYRCASSHGLAGDLSAYEQYFGPGTRLTVT.